This T cell receptor beta chain was retrieved from a study of blood T cells in healthy people across ages. Study-level findings and limits: Researchers report that TCR beta diversity correlated strongly with naive T cell percentage. Those diversity estimates obtained from one million T cells were thought to be underestimates.

The CDR3 is made up of 14 amino acids. V was pared by 3 bases and J by 5 bases, with 3 bases of the junction left unmatched. Notes on this clonotype: Antigen specificity is unknown.

A second about 6 to 11 cycle PCR used barcoded and J-beta primers. A template-switch adaptor containing 12 random nucleotides labeled each cDNA molecule. TCRdb analysed the 5' RACE reads with MiXCR anew, one entry per CDR3 protein. The table includes 1.2 million to 1.5 million distinct CDR3 sequences, roughly 59% detected once. Each sample yielded at least 6.5 million isolated PBMCs. Sequences were obtained from blood. The sequence came from a man aged 18 to 30 in good health. The rearrangement joins TRBV12-3 or TRBV12-4 to TRBJ2-2, with 7 bases fitting TRBD2. The CDR3 region has the DNA TGTGCCAGCAGTTTTGGGGGGGATACCGGGGAGCTGTTTTTT. The encoded protein is CASSFGGDTGELFF.